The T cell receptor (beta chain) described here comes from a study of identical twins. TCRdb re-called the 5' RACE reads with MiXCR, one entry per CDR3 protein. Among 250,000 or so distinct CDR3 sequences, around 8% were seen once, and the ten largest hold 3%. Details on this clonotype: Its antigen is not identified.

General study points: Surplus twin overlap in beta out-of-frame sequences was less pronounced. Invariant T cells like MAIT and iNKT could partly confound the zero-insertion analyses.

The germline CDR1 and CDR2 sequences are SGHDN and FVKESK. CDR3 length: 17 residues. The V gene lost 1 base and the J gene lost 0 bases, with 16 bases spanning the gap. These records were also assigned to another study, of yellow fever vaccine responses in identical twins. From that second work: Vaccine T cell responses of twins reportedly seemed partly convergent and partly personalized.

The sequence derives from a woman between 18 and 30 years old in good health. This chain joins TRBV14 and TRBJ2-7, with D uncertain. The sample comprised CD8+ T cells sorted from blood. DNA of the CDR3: TGTGCCAGCAGCCAAGTAGATCAATTGGGCAGCTCCTACGAGCAGTACTTC. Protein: CASSQVDQLGSSYEQYF.